This T cell receptor (beta chain) was identified in a study of regulatory T cells in long-lasting Graves disease. Germline V gene data show CDR1 as LGHDT and CDR2 as YNNKEL (reference sequence). With 1 base removed from V and 6 bases from J, the gap between germline ends came to 7 bases. This CDR3 is built from 12 residues. Construction of TCR beta libraries relied on iRepertoire HTBI primers and on Arm-PCR targeting CDR3 regions. One entry per CDR3 protein results from TCRdb running MiXCR on the multiplex PCR reads. Of around 500,000 distinct CDR3 sequences in the sample, roughly 14% were seen once. The table lists this clonotype with many counts. Specified time point: newly diagnosed GD, antithyroid drugs for less than 3 months. There was RNA extracted from PBMCs, and the TCR library was made from it. The data were also submitted as part of a second study, on T cells in Graves' hyperthyroidism and ophthalmopathy.

Sequenced here: peripheral blood mononuclear cells (PBMCs), sampled at new diagnosis, from a patient treated with antithyroid drugs. V gene TRBV3-1 combines with J gene TRBJ2-7, with a possible D match to TRBD2 (6 bases). The TCR was taken from a man between 25 and 39 years old with Graves disease. The CDR3, as DNA: TGTGCCAGCAGCCAAGGACTAGGCGAGCAGTACTTC. Protein product: CASSQGLGEQYF.